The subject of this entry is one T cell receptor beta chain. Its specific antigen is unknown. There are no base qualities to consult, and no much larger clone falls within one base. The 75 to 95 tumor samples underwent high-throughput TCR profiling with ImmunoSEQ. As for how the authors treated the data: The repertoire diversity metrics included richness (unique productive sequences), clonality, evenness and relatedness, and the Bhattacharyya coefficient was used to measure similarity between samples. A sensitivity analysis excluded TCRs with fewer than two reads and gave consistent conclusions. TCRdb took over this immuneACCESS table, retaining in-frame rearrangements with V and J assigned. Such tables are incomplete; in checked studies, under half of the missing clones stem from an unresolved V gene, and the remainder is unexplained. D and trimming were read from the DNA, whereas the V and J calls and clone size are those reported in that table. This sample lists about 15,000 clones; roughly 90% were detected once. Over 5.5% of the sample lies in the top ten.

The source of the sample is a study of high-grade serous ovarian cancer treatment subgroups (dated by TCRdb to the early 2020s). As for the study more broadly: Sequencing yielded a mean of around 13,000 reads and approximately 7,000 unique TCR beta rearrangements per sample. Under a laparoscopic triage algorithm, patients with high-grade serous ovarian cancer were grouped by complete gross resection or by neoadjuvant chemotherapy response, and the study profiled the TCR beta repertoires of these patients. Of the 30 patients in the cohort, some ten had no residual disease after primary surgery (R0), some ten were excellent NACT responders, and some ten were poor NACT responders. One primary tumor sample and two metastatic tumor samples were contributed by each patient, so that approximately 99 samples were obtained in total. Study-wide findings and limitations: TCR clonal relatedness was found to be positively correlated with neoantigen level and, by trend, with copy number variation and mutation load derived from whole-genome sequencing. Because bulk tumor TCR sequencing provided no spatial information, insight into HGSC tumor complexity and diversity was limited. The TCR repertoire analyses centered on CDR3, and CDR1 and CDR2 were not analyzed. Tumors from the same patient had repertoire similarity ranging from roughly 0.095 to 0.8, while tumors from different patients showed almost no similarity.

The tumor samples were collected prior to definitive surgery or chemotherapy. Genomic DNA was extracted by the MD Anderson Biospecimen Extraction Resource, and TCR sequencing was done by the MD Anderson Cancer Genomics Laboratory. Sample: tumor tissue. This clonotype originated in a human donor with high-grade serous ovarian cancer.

The DNA sequence follows: TGCGCCAGCAGGGCGGGGGGCGCCGCGCTGAAGGTGTTCTTT. Its product reads: CASRAGGAALKVFF. Recombination joined TRBV5-1 with TRBJ1-1; 6 matching bases give a weak D call of TRBD1. CDR1 and CDR2, looked up from the germline V gene, are SGHRS and YFSETQ. The cysteine opens and the phenylalanine closes a CDR3 of 14 amino acids. This entry keeps only the CDR3 DNA: 42 bases, framed from base 1. V loses 5 bases, J loses 14 bases, and the germline ends lie 25 bases apart.